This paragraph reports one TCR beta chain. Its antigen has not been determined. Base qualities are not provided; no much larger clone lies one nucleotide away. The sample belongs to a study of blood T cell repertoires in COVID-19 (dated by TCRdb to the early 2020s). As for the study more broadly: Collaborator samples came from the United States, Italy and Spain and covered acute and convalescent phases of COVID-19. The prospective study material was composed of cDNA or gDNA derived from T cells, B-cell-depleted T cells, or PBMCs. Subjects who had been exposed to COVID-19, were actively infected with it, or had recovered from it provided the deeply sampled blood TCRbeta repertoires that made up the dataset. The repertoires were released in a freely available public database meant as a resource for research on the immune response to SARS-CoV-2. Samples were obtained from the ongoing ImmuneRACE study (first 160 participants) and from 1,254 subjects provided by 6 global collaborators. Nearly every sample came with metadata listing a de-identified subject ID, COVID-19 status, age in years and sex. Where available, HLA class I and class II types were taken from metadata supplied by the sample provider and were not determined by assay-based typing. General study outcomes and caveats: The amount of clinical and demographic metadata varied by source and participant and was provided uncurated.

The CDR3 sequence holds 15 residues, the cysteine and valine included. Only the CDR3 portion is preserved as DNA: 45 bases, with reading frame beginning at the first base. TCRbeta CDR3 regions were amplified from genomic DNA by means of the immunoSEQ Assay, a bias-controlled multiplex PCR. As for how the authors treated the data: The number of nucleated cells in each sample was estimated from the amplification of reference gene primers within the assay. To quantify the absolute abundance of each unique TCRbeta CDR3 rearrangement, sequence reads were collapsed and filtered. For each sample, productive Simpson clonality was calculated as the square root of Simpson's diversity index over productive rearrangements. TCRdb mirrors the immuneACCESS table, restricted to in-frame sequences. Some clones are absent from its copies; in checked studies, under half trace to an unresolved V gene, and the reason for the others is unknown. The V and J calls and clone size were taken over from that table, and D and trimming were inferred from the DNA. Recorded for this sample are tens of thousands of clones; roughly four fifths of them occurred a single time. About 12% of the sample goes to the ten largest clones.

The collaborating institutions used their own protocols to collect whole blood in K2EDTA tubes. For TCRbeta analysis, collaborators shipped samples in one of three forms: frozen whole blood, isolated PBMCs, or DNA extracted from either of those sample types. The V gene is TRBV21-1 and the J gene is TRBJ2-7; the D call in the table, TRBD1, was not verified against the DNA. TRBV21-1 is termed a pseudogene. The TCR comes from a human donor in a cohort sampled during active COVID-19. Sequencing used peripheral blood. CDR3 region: CASSTSGSYPYEQYV. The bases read TGTGCCAGCAGCACCTCAGGATCCTACCCCTACGAGCAGTACGTC.